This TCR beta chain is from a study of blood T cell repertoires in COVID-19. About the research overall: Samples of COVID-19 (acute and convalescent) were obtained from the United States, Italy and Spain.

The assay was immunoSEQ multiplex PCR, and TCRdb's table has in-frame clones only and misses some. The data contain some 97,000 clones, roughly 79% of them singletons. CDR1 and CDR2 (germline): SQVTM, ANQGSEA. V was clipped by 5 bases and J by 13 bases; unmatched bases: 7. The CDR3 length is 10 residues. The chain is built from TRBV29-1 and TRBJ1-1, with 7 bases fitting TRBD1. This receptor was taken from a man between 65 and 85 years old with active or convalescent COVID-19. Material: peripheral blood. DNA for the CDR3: TGCAGCGTTATGACAGGGTGGGTTTTCTTT. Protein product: CSVMTGWVFF.